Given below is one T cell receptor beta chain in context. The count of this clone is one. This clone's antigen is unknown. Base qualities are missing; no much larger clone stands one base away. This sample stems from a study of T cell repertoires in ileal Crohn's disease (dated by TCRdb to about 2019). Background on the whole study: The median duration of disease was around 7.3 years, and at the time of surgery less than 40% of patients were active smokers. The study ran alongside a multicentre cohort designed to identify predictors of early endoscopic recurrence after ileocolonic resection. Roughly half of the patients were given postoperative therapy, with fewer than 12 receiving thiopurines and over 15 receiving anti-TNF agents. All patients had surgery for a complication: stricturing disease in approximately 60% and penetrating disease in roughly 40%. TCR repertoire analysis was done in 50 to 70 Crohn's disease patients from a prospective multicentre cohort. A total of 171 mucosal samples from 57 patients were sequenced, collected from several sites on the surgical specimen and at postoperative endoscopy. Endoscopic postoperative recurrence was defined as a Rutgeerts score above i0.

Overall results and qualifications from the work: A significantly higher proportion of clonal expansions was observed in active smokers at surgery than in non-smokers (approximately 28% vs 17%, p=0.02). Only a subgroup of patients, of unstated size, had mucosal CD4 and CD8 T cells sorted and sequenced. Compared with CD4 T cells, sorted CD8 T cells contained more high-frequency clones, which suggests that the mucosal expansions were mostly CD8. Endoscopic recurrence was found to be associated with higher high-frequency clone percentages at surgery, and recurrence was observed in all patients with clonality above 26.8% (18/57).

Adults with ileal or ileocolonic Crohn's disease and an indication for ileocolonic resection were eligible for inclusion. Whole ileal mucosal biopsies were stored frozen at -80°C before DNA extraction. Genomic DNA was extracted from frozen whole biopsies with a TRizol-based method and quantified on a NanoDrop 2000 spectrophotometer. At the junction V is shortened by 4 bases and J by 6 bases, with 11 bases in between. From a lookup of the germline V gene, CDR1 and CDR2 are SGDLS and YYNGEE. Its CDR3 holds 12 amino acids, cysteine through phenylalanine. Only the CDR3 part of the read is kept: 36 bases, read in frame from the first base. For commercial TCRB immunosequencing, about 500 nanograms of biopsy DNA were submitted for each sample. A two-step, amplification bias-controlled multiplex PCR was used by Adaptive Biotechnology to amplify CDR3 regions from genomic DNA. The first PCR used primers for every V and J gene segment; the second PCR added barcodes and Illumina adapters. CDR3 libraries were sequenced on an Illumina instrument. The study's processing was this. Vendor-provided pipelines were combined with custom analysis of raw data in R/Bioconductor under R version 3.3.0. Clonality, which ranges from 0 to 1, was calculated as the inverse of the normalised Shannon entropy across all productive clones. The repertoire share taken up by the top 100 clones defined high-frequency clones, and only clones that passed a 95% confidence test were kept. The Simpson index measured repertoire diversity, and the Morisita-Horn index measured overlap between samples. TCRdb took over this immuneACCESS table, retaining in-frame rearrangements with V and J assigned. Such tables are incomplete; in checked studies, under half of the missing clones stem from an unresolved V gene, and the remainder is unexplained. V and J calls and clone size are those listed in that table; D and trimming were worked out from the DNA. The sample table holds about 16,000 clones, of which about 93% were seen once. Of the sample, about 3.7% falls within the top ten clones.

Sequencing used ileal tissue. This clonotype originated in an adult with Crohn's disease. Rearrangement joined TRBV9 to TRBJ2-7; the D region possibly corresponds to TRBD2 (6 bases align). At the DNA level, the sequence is TGTGCCAGCAGCATGAACGGGGGCGAGCAGTACTTC. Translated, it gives CASSMNGGEQYF.